This T cell receptor (beta chain) was profiled in a study of blood T cell repertoires in COVID-19. Study in general: Specimens from acute and convalescent COVID-19 originated in the United States, Italy and Spain. The cDNA or gDNA used as material had been derived from T cells, B-cell-depleted T cells, or PBMCs.

CDR1 MDHEN and CDR2 SYDVKM come from the germline V gene. The CDR3 has 15 residues. V lost 2 bases and J lost 5; bases outside the gene matches: 8. Participant ages covered about 18 to 89 years across 20 to 25 US areas. People in the exposed group encountered a COVID-19 case within 2 weeks before entering the study. Here immunoSEQ multiplex PCR was the method, and the copy in TCRdb shows in-frame clones only, minus some. In the table there are 150,000 to 200,000 clones, roughly 88% of which are singletons. This TCR was sampled from a man in his 70s who had been exposed to COVID-19. J is TRBJ1-1 and V is TRBV28; 7 bases line up with TRBD1. The sample was PBMCs or T cells enriched from blood (not recorded which). The CDR3 loop reads CASSLMEGAATEAFF. CDR3 bases: TGTGCCAGCAGTTTAATGGAGGGGGCGGCTACTGAAGCTTTCTTT.